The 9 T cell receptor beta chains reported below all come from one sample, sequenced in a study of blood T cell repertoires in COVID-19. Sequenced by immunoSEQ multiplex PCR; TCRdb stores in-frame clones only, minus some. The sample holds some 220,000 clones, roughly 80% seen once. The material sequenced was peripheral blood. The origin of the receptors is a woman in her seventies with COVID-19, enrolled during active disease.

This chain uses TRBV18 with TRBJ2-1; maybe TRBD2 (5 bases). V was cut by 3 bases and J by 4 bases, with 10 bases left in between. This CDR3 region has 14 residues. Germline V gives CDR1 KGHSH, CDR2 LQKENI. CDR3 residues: CASSPPAGYNEQFF. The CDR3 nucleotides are TGTGCCAGCTCACCGCCGGCGGGTTACAATGAGCAGTTCTTC.

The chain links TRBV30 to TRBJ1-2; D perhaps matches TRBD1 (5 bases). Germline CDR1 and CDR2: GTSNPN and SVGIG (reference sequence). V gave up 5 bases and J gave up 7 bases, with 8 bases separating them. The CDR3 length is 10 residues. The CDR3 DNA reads TGTGCCTGGTATCAGGGTGGCTACACCTTC. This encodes CAWYQGGYTF.

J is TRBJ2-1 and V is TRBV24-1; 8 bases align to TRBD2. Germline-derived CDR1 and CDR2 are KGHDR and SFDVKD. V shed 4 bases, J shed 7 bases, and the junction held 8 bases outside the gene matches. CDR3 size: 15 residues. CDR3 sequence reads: CATSETGLDKNEQFF. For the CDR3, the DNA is TGTGCCACCAGTGAAACGGGACTAGATAAGAATGAGCAGTTCTTC.

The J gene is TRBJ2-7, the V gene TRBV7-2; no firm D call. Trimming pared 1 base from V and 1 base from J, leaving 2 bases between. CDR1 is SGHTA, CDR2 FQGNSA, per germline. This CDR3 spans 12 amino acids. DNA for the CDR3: TGTGCCAGCAGCTTAGTATCCTACGAGCAGTACTTC. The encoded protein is CASSLVSYEQYF. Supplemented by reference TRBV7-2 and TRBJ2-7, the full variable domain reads GAGVSQSPSNKVTEKGKDVELRCDPISGHTALYWYRQSLGQGLEFLIYFQGNSAPDKSGLPSDRFSAERTGGSVSTLTIQRTQQEDSAVYLCASSLVSYEQYFGPGTRLTVT.

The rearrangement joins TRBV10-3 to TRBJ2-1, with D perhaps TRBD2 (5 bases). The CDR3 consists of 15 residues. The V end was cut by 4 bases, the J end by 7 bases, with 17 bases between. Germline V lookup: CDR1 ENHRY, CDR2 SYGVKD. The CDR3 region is CAISVRRDMGNEQFF. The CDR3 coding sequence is TGTGCCATCAGTGTTAGACGGGATATGGGGAATGAGCAGTTCTTC.

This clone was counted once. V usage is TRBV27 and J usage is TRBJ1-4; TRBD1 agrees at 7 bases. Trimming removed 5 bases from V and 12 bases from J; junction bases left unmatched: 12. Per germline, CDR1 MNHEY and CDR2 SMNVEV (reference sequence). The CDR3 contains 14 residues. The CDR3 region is CASSPQGEARELFF. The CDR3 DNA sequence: TGTGCCAGCAGTCCTCAGGGGGAGGCTAGAGAACTGTTTTTT.

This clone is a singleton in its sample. The CDR3: CASSFPSGRYNEQFF. CDR3 in DNA: TGTGCCAGCAGCTTCCCTAGCGGGAGGTACAATGAGCAGTTCTTC. The chain carries TRBV7-6 and TRBJ2-1; 11 bases are shared with TRBD2. The V gene end was trimmed by 3 bases and the J gene end by 4 bases; junction bases not matched to a gene: 2. The CDR3 has 15 amino acids. Germline CDR1 reads SGHVS; CDR2 reads FNYEAQ.

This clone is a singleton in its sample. The CDR3 DNA sequence: TGTGCCAGCAGCCCGAGGACAGGGGCCTACAATGAGCAGTTCTTC. It is translated as CASSPRTGAYNEQFF. The rearrangement links TRBV11-3 to TRBJ2-1; 9 bases agree with TRBD1. There are 15 residues in the CDR3. Unmatched junction bases numbered 4, after V lost 5 bases and J lost 2 bases. Germline V gene lookup returns CDR1 SGHNT and CDR2 YENEEA.

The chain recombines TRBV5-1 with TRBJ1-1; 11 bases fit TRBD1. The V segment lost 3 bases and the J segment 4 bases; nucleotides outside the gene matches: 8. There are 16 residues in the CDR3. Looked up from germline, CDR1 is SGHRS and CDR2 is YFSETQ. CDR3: CASSSDRGLISTEAFF. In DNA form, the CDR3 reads TGCGCCAGCAGCTCGGACAGGGGGCTTATTAGCACTGAAGCTTTCTTT.